A selection of T cell receptor beta chains follows, all from one sample in a study of Tregs in tolerant kidney transplant recipients. Method: immunoSEQ multiplex PCR; TCRdb's copy keeps in-frame clones and lacks some. In the table there are 85,000 to 95,000 clones, 90% to 95% of which are singletons. Material: CD8+ T cells from blood. These TCRs come from a human donor in good health. The CDR3 runs from the conserved cysteine through the conserved F or W. Each record gives: clone size, D gene, J gene, V gene, CDR3 DNA, CDR3 protein. D genes are given only for firm matches. Rows give clone size only sometimes, using once, few, many, or a class for an expanded clone.

>.|TRBD2|TRBJ2-1|TRBV29-1
TGCAGCGCCCTGACTAGCTTCCTCTCCTACAATGAGCAGTTCTTC
CSALTSFLSYNEQFF
>.|.|TRBJ2-5|TRBV6-5
TGTGCCAGCAGTTATCTGACAGGCCAAGAGACCCAGTACTTC
CASSYLTGQETQYF
>.|.|TRBJ2-3|TRBV19
TGTGCCAGTAGTCGTGGGGACGACTTCACAGATACGCAGTATTTT
CASSRGDDFTDTQYF
>.|.|TRBJ1-6|TRBV18
TGTGCCAGCTCACCACCGGACAGTGAAGGGTACTATAATTCACCCCTCCACTTT
CASSPPDSEGYYNSPLHF
>.|.|TRBJ2-1|TRBV11-3
TGTGCCAGCAGCGTGGACAGCTCCTACAATGAGCAGTTCTTC
CASSVDSSYNEQFF
>.|.|TRBJ1-2|TRBV13
TGTGCCAGCAGCCCCGGACATCTCGTAAAAAGGGGCTACACCTTC
CASSPGHLVKRGYTF
>.|TRBD1|TRBJ2-7|TRBV29-1
TGCAGCGGAGGACAGGGCCTTTCCTACGAGCAGTACTTC
CSGGQGLSYEQYF
>.|.|TRBJ2-7|TRBV7-2
TGTGCCAGCAGCATACCGCGGCAGGCTACTTTCGAGCAGTACTTC
CASSIPRQATFEQYF
>.|TRBD2|TRBJ2-7|TRBV5-6
TGTGCCAGCAGCTTTTGGGACTACACACCCTACGAGCAGTACTTC
CASSFWDYTPYEQYF
>.|.|TRBJ2-7|TRBV10-3
TGTGCCATCAGTGAAGAAGATTACGAGCAGTACTTC
CAISEEDYEQYF
>.|TRBD2|TRBJ2-4|TRBV27
TGTGCCAGCAGTTTAAAGGGCCTAGCGGGGGCCGGGAACGGAAACATTCAGTACTTC
CASSLKGLAGAGNGNIQYF
>.|TRBD1|TRBJ2-3|TRBV7-8
TGTGCCAGCAGCTCCTGGACAGGGGGCGTGTTGGATACGCAGTATTTT
CASSSWTGGVLDTQYF
>.|.|TRBJ2-7|TRBV19
TGTGCCAGTAGTACCCATTGGGGGAACGAGCAGTACTTC
CASSTHWGNEQYF
>few|.|TRBJ1-1|TRBV6-5
TGTGCCAGCAGTTACGGGGCTGAAGCTTTCTTT
CASSYGAEAFF
>.|.|TRBJ2-3|TRBV10-2
TGCGCCAGCAGTGAGTCTAGTCTGCTCACAGATACGCAGTATTTT
CASSESSLLTDTQYF
>.|.|TRBJ1-3|TRBV4-1
TGCGCCAGCAGCCACAGGGGAGGCTCTGGAAACACCATATATTTT
CASSHRGGSGNTIYF
>.|.|TRBJ1-2|TRBV13
TGTGCCAGCAGCGCTCTCGCGGGGAACTATGGCTACACCTTC
CASSALAGNYGYTF
>.|TRBD1|TRBJ1-5|TRBV2
TGTGCCAGCAGTGAAACGGGCAGGGGGAAGCCCCAGCATTTT
CASSETGRGKPQHF
>.|TRBD1|TRBJ2-7|TRBV11-2
TGTGCCAGCAGCGTCGGACAGGCCCACGAGCAGTACTTC
CASSVGQAHEQYF
>.|.|TRBJ2-2|TRBV4-1
TGCGCCAGCAGTACAGCGAACACCGGGGAGCTGTTTTTT
CASSTANTGELFF
>.|.|TRBJ2-4|TRBV6-6
TGTGCCAGCAGTTATCGAGGGGTGGCCAAAAACATTCAGTACTTC
CASSYRGVAKNIQYF
>.|.|TRBJ1-1|TRBV13
TGTGCCAGCAGCTTAGATGGGTCAGGGGCTTTCTTT
CASSLDGSGAFF